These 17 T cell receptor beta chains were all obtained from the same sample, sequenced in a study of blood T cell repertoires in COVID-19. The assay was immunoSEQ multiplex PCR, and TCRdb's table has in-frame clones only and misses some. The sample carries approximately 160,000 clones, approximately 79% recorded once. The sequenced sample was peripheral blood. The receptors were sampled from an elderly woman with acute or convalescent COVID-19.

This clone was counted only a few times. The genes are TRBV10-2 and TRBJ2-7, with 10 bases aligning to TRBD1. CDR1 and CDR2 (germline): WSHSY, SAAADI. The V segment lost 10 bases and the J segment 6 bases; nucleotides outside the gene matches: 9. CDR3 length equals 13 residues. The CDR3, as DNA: TGCGCCACCTCGGGGACAGGGGTAGCCGAGCAGTACTTC. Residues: CATSGTGVAEQYF.

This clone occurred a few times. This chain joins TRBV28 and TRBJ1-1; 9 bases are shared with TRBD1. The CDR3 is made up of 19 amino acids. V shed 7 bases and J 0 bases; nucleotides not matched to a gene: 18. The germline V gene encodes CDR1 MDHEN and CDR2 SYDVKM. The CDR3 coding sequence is TGTGCCAGCAATGTATTGGCAACGGGACAGGGCTTAGTGAACACTGAAGCTTTCTTT. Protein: CASNVLATGQGLVNTEAFF. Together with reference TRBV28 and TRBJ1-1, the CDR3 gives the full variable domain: DVKVTQSSRYLVKRTGEKVFLECVQDMDHENMFWYRQDPGLGLRLIYFSYDVKMKEKGDIPEGYSVSREKKERFSLILESASTNQTSMYLCASNVLATGQGLVNTEAFFGQGTRLTVV.

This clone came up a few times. CDR3 sequence: CSVAPGQSTDTQYF. CDR3 DNA: TGCAGCGTTGCCCCGGGACAGAGCACAGATACGCAGTATTTT. J is TRBJ2-3 and V is TRBV29-1; the match to TRBD1 covers 7 bases. The CDR3 is 14 amino acids. Trimming took 4 bases from V and 0 from J; bases not matched to a gene: 4. Looked up from germline, CDR1 is SQVTM and CDR2 is ANQGSEA.

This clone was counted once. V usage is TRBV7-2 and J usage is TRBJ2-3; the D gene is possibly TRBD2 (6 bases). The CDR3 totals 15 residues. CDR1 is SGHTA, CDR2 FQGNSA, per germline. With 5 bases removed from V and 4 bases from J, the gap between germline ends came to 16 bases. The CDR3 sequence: CASSPTRGMSDTQYF. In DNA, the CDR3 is TGTGCCAGCAGCCCGACCCGGGGGATGTCAGATACGCAGTATTTT.

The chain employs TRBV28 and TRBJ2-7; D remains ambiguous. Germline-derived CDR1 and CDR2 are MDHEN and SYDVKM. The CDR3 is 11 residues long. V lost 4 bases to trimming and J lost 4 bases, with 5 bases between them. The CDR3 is CASSSRYEQYF. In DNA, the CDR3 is TGTGCCAGCAGTTCCCGGTACGAGCAGTACTTC.

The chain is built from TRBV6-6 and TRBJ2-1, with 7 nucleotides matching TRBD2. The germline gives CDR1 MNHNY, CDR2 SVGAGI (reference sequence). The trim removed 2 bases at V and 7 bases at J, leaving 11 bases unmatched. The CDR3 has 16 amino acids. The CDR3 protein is CASSYPTGGGGNEQFF. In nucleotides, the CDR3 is TGTGCCAGCAGTTACCCGACGGGAGGAGGAGGTAATGAGCAGTTCTTC.

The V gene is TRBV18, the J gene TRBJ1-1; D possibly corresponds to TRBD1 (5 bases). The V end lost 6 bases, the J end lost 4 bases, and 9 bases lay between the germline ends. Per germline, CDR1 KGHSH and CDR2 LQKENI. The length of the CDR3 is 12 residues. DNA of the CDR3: TGTGCCAGCTCTCGGCAGGGCACTGAAGCTTTCTTT. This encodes CASSRQGTEAFF.

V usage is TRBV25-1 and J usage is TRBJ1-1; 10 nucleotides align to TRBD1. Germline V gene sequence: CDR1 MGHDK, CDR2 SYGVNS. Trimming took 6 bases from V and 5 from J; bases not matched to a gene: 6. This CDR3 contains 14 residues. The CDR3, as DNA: TGTGCCAGCAGCCCGACAGGGGGCGAGACTGAAGCTTTCTTT. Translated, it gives CASSPTGGETEAFF.

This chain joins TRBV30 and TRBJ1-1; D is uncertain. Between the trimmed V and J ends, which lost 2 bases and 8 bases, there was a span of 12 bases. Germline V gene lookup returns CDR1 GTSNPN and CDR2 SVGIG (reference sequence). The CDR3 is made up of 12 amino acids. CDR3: CAWSIRRPEAFF. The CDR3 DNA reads TGTGCCTGGAGTATCAGGAGGCCCGAAGCTTTCTTT.

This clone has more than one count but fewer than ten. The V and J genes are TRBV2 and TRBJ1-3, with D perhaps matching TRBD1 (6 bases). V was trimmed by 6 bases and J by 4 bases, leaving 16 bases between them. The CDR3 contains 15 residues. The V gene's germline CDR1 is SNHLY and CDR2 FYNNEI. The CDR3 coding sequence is TGTGCCAGCAGACCCCAGGGGTTGGGGGGAAACACCATATATTTT. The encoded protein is CASRPQGLGGNTIYF.

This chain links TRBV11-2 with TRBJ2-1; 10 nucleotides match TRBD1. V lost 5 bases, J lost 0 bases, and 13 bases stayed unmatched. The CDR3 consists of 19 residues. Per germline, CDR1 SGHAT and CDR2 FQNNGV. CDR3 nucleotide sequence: TGTGCCAGCAGCCTTTACCTATCTGGACAGGGGGTCTCCTACAATGAGCAGTTCTTC. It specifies CASSLYLSGQGVSYNEQFF.

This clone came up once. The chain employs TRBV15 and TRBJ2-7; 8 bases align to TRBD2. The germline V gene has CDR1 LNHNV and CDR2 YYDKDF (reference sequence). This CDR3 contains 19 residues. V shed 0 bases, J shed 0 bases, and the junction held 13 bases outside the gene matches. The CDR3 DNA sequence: TGTGCCACCAGCAGAGATCTATTTCGGGGGGGCCCAAGCTCCTACGAGCAGTACTTC. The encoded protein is CATSRDLFRGGPSSYEQYF. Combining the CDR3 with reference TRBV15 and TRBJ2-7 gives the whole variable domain DAMVIQNPRYQVTQFGKPVTLSCSQTLNHNVMYWYQQKSSQAPKLLFHYYDKDFNNEADTPDNFQSRRPNTSFCFLDIRSPGLGDTAMYLCATSRDLFRGGPSSYEQYFGPGTRLTVT.

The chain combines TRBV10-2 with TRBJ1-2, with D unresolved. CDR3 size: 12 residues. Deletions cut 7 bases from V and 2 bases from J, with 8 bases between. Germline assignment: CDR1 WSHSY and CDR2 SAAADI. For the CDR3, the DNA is TGCGCCAGCATGGCGGAAAACTATGGCTACACCTTC. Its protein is CASMAENYGYTF.

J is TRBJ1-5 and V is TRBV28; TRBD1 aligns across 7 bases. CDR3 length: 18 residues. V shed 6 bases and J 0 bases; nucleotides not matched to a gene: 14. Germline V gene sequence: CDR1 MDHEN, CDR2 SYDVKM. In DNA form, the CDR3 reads TGTGCCAGCAGCCCCGACAGGGCTAGAAGGTATAGCAATCAGCCCCAGCATTTT. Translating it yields CASSPDRARRYSNQPQHF.

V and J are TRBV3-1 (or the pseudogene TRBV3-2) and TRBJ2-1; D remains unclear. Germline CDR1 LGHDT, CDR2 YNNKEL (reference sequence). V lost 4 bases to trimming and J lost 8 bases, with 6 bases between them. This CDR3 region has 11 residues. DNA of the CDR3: TGTGCCAGCAGCCTCCTCCATGAGCAGTTCTTC. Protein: CASSLLHEQFF.

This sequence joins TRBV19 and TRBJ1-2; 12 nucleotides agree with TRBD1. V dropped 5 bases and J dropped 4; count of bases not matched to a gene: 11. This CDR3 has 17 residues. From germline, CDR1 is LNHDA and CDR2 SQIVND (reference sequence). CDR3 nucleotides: TGTGCCAGTAGTCACCCGGGACAGGGGGCGCTGGGCTATGGCTACACCTTC. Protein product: CASSHPGQGALGYGYTF.

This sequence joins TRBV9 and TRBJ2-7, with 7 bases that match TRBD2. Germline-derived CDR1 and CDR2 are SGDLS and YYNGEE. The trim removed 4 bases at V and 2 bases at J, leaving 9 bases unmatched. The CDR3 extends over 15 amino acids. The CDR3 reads CASSPGEGKTYEQYF. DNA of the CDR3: TGTGCCAGCAGCCCCGGGGAGGGGAAGACCTACGAGCAGTACTTC.